This T cell receptor (beta chain) was obtained from a study of blood T cell repertoires in COVID-19. About the study: Italy, Spain and the United States were the sources of the convalescent and acute COVID-19 samples. The cDNA or gDNA used as material had been derived from T cells, B-cell-depleted T cells, or PBMCs.

Study processing details: Amplified reference gene primers provided the basis for estimating nucleated cell counts. The repertoire was sequenced with immunoSEQ multiplex PCR; TCRdb's copy has only in-frame clones and lacks some. V and J calls and clone size are those listed in that table; D and trimming were worked out from the DNA. The data hold 150,000 to 180,000 clones, with roughly nine tenths observed a single time. V gave up 0 bases and J gave up 2 bases, with 20 bases separating them. The CDR3 is 18 residues long. Germline V gene lookup returns CDR1 MDHEN and CDR2 SYDVKM. This receptor was identified in a man aged 50-59 years with acute or convalescent COVID-19. The source material was peripheral blood. The rearrangement joins TRBV28 to TRBJ2-7, with D tentatively TRBD2 (6 bases). The chain's CDR3 is CASSLCAPGRWFTYEQYV. In DNA form, the CDR3 reads TGTGCCAGCAGTTTATGCGCTCCGGGGAGGTGGTTCACCTACGAGCAGTACGTC.